This T cell receptor beta chain was sequenced during a study of blood T cell repertoires in COVID-19. Study context: Sites in the United States, Italy and Spain provided acute and convalescent COVID-19 samples. Sample material is recorded as cDNA or gDNA derived from T cells, B-cell-depleted T cells, or PBMCs.

The CDR3 length is 15 residues. Germline loops: CDR1 PRHDT, CDR2 FYEKMQ (reference sequence). The V gene lost 4 bases and the J gene lost 4 bases, with 14 bases spanning the gap. In the original processing: Nucleated cell number was recorded as an estimate derived from reference gene primer amplification. Using immunoSEQ multiplex PCR, the repertoire was profiled, and TCRdb retains in-frame clones only, with some absent. D and trimming come from the DNA, and the V and J calls and clone size come from that table. The repertoire consists of 150,000 to 200,000 clones, with around four fifths occurring once and the leading ten covering about a tenth.

This TCR derives from a human donor in a cohort sampled during active COVID-19. The chain has TRBV13 and TRBJ1-3; perhaps TRBD1 as D (6 bases). The material sequenced was peripheral blood. In nucleotides, the CDR3 is TGTGCCAGCAGCTCCGAACAGGGAAGGGGAAACACCATATATTTT. This sequence encodes CASSSEQGRGNTIYF.